Below are 25 T cell receptor beta chains sequenced from a single sample in a study of cytomegalovirus exposure and HLA in healthy donors (dated by TCRdb to about 2017). Libraries were built with the immunoSEQ multiplex PCR assay. The multiplex PCR relied on a mix of 60 forward primers for TCR Vbeta segments and 13 reverse primers for TCR Jbeta segments. TCRdb holds this immuneACCESS table with in-frame rearrangements only. Some clones are missing; in checked studies, unresolved V genes explain under half, and the rest has no known cause. Present in this sample are 120,000 or so clones, about four fifths of which were seen just once. In total, the top ten clones hold approximately 3.8% of the sample. Specimen: PBMCs. Every receptor here comes from a woman in her 40s in good health and CMV-seropositive.

This sequence joins TRBV30 and TRBJ1-6; possibly TRBD1 for D (6 bases). V lost 3 bases and J 6 bases, leaving 12 bases between the germline ends. The germline CDR1 and CDR2 sequences are GTSNPN and SVGIG (reference sequence). The CDR3 is 14 residues long. The CDR3 DNA is TGTGCCTGGAGCCCAACCAGGGGTAATTCACCCCTCCACTTT. Its translation: CAWSPTRGNSPLHF.

The gene calls are TRBV2 and TRBJ2-1; TRBD2 aligns across 9 bases. The CDR3 has 15 amino acids. Germline lookup yields CDR1 SNHLY and CDR2 FYNNEI. The V gene end was trimmed by 5 bases and the J gene end by 7 bases; junction bases not matched to a gene: 9. Here the CDR3 DNA reads TGTGCCAGCAGTTGGCATTCTAGCGGGGAAAATGAGCAGTTCTTC. Its protein is CASSWHSSGENEQFF. Looking up the rest from reference TRBV2 and TRBJ2-1 gives the full variable domain: EPEVTQTPSHQVTQMGQEVILRCVPISNHLYFYWYRQILGQKVEFLVSFYNNEISEKSEIFDDQFSVERPDGSNFTLKIRSTKLEDSAMYFCASSWHSSGENEQFFGPGTRLTVL.

The sample holds one count of this clone. The V gene is TRBV4-1, the J gene TRBJ1-3; perhaps TRBD1 as D (5 bases). Germline CDR1 reads MGHRA; CDR2 reads YSYEKL. The CDR3 covers 14 residues. V was trimmed by 3 bases and J by 3 bases, leaving 9 bases between them. CDR3 region: CASSHPGLGNTIYF. The DNA of the CDR3 is TGCGCCAGCAGCCATCCGGGACTTGGAAACACCATATATTTT.

Of note for this clone: A junction end diverges from the germline sequence, so it may reflect a read error. V is TRBV19 and J is TRBJ2-7; TRBD2 matches 9 bases. The CDR3 contains 17 residues. Germline CDR1 reads LNHDA; CDR2 reads SQIVND (reference sequence). The CDR3 DNA is TGTGCCAGTAGTATAGATGGGTCTAGCGGGACCTCCAACGAGCAGTACTTC. Amino acid sequence: CASSIDGSSGTSNEQYF.

The chain employs TRBV9 and TRBJ2-1; D is uncertain. Looked up from germline, CDR1 is SGDLS and CDR2 is YYNGEE. The CDR3 is 12 amino acids. V lost 0 bases and J lost 9, with 7 bases in between. The CDR3 DNA reads TGTGCCAGCAGCGTAGCCTGGGCTGAGCAGTTCTTC. This encodes CASSVAWAEQFF. The entire variable domain, with the rest obtained from reference TRBV9 and TRBJ2-1, is as follows: DSGVTQTPKHLITATGQRVTLRCSPRSGDLSVYWYQQSLDQGLQFLIQYYNGEERAKGNILERFSAQQFPDLHSELNLSSLELGDSALYFCASSVAWAEQFFGPGTRLTVL.

The chain couples TRBV7-9 to TRBJ1-1; D gene ambiguous. The CDR3 loop spans 11 amino acids. CDR1 and CDR2 (germline): SEHNR, FQNEAQ (reference sequence). Trimming took 5 bases from V and 10 from J, leaving 11 bases between them. CDR3 protein: CASSLGLVAFF. In DNA form, the CDR3 reads TGTGCCAGCAGCCTTGGGCTCGTAGCTTTCTTT.

V usage is TRBV10-3 and J usage is TRBJ1-1, with TRBD1 as a possible D gene (6 bases). This CDR3 has 16 amino acids. Germline CDR1 is ENHRY and CDR2 is SYGVKD. V was pared by 7 bases and J by 1 base, with 19 bases between. The CDR3 region has the DNA TGTGCCATCAACGATAAAAAGGGGGGGCGGAACACTGAAGCTTTCTTT. It specifies CAINDKKGGRNTEAFF.

The chain uses TRBV28 and TRBJ2-7, with 8 bases aligning to TRBD2. Losses at the gene ends were 5 bases for V and 4 bases for J; bases not matched to a gene: 10. This CDR3 is built from 15 residues. The germline gives CDR1 MDHEN, CDR2 SYDVKM. CDR3 bases: TGTGCCAGCAGTAACTCCGGGACTAGTGAGTACGAGCAGTACTTC. It codes for CASSNSGTSEYEQYF.

The chain is built from TRBV5-4 and TRBJ2-3, with D possibly matching TRBD2 (6 bases). The CDR3 totals 16 residues. Trimming left V 4 bases short and J 1 base short, with 16 bases between. Germline CDR1 is SGHNT and CDR2 is YYREEE (reference sequence). The CDR3 is CASSRGGESGTDTQYF. The CDR3 coding sequence is TGTGCCAGCAGCCGCGGAGGGGAATCGGGCACAGATACGCAGTATTTT.

This clone was picked up a small number of times. The chain uses TRBV11-3 and TRBJ2-3, with D maybe TRBD2 (6 bases). V was pared by 8 bases and J by 0 bases, with 12 bases between. CDR1 SGHNT and CDR2 YENEEA come from the germline V gene. The CDR3 loop spans 14 amino acids. The CDR3 DNA follows: TGTGCCAGCGGGGTTAGCGGAAGCACAGATACGCAGTATTTT. Translation: CASGVSGSTDTQYF.

The V gene is TRBV6-6, the J gene TRBJ2-2; 7 bases match TRBD1. Germline V gene sequence: CDR1 MNHNY, CDR2 SVGAGI (reference sequence). The trim removed 2 bases at V and 5 bases at J, leaving 5 bases unmatched. This CDR3 is 15 amino acids long. The CDR3 DNA reads TGTGCCAGCAGTTACACAGGGGTTGGTACCGGGGAGCTGTTTTTT. Protein sequence: CASSYTGVGTGELFF.

This rearrangement joins TRBV30 to TRBJ2-7, with 8 positions matching TRBD2. V shed 4 bases and J 3 bases; nucleotides not matched to a gene: 2. The germline gives CDR1 GTSNPN, CDR2 SVGIG (reference sequence). The CDR3 spans 12 residues. CDR3 sequence: CAWTTSGYEQYF. CDR3 nucleotides: TGTGCCTGGACAACTAGCGGCTACGAGCAGTACTTC. The full variable domain, completed using reference TRBV30 and TRBJ2-7, is SQTIHQWPATLVQPVGSPLSLECTVEGTSNPNLYWYRQAAGRGLQLLFYSVGIGQISSEVPQNLSASRPQDRQFILSSKKLLLSDSGFYLCAWTTSGYEQYFGPGTRLTVT.

On this clone: A read error may produce the germline difference seen at one junction end. The sample has other DNA sequences that encode this CDR3 too. The chain links TRBV10-3 to TRBJ2-1; no definite D call. The germline gives CDR1 ENHRY, CDR2 SYGVKD. The CDR3 consists of 12 residues. The CDR3 loop reads CAIGPIRGEQFF. CDR3 bases: TGCGCCATCGGCCCTATTCGAGGTGAGCAGTTCTTC.

This clone has only a few counts. The chain's CDR3 is CAWRAGTANTGELFF. Written as DNA, the CDR3 is TGTGCCTGGAGGGCCGGGACTGCGAACACCGGGGAGCTGTTTTTT. The chain uses TRBV30 and TRBJ2-2, with D perhaps TRBD2 (6 bases). V was shortened by 3 bases and J by 0 bases, with 11 bases between the two germline ends. The length of the CDR3 is 15 residues. CDR1 and CDR2 from the germline V gene are GTSNPN and SVGIG (reference sequence).

The CDR3 DNA reads as TGTGCCAGCAGTGGCGCCAGGACCTACGAGCAGTACTTC. Protein sequence: CASSGARTYEQYF. The chain uses TRBV5-4 and TRBJ2-7; no clear D. Germline-derived CDR1 and CDR2 are SGHNT and YYREEE (reference sequence). V gave up 5 bases and J gave up 2 bases, with 11 bases separating them. CDR3 length: 13 amino acids.

This clone was picked up a small number of times. The CDR3 region has the DNA TGTGCCAGCAGCGTCTCCGCTTGGGAGAAGGGCTACGAGCAGTACTTC. This translates into CASSVSAWEKGYEQYF. The chain couples TRBV9 to TRBJ2-7; D may be TRBD2 (5 bases). In germline, CDR1 is SGDLS, CDR2 YYNGEE. V was cut by 2 bases and J by 3 bases, with 18 bases left in between. The CDR3 has 16 residues.

The chain joins TRBV18 to TRBJ2-2, with 10 nucleotides matching TRBD2. J was trimmed by 7 bases and V by 6 bases; bases with no gene match: 14. The CDR3 is made up of 17 amino acids. Germline V gene data show CDR1 as KGHSH and CDR2 as LQKENI. The CDR3 protein is CASSRSPSGRRDGELFF. The DNA of the CDR3 is TGTGCCAGCTCCCGGAGTCCTAGCGGGAGACGTGACGGGGAGCTGTTTTTT.

The chain uses TRBV5-1 and TRBJ2-7; 9 positions agree with TRBD2. The CDR3 extends over 16 amino acids. Per germline, CDR1 SGHRS and CDR2 YFSETQ. After removal of 2 bases from V and 0 bases from J, the junction contained 6 bases not matched to a gene. The CDR3 is CASSFPEAGGSYEQYF. The DNA for the CDR3 is TGCGCCAGCAGCTTCCCAGAAGCGGGAGGCTCCTACGAGCAGTACTTC. The whole variable domain, filled in from reference TRBV5-1 and TRBJ2-7, reads KAGVTQTPRYLIKTRGQQVTLSCSPISGHRSVSWYQQTPGQGLQFLFEYFSETQRNKGNFPGRFSGRQFSNSRSEMNVSTLELGDSALYLCASSFPEAGGSYEQYFGPGTRLTVT.

The rearrangement uses TRBV6-5 and TRBJ1-5; 8 nucleotides match TRBD1. Germline V gene lookup returns CDR1 MNHEY and CDR2 SVGAGI. This CDR3 has 16 amino acids. V shed 4 bases, J shed 2 bases, and the junction held 7 bases outside the gene matches. CDR3 region: CASSSDRGNGNQPQHF. For the CDR3, the DNA is TGTGCCAGCAGTTCCGACAGGGGAAATGGCAATCAGCCCCAGCATTTT.

Concerning this clone itself: Compared with germline, one end of the junction differs, possibly owing to a read error. In the same sample, other DNA sequences code for this CDR3. J is TRBJ1-5 and V is TRBV19; D is possibly TRBD1 (6 bases). The V gene's germline CDR1 is LNHDA and CDR2 SQIVND (reference sequence). The CDR3 has 14 residues. DNA of the CDR3: TGTGCCAGTAGATTGGGCGGGGGGCAACAGCCTCAGCATTTT. It encodes CASRLGGGQQPQHF.

This chain connects TRBV28 to TRBJ2-3, with 9 bases aligning to TRBD1. The CDR3 is 16 residues long. CDR1 is MDHEN and CDR2 is SYDVKM in the germline V gene. Trimming took 6 bases from V and 3 from J; bases not matched to a gene: 10. The CDR3 nucleotides read TGTGCCAGCAGCTGGTGGGACAGGGCGTTTACAGATACGCAGTATTTT. Translated, it gives CASSWWDRAFTDTQYF.

The rearrangement uses TRBV14 and TRBJ2-7, with unresolved D. Germline assignment: CDR1 SGHDN and CDR2 FVKESK. Trimming stripped 1 base from V and 0 bases from J, with 4 bases between. The CDR3 totals 13 residues. CDR3 amino acids: CASSQARSYEQYF. The CDR3 DNA reads TGTGCCAGCAGCCAAGCTCGCTCCTACGAGCAGTACTTC.

CDR3 protein: CAIRLAGGPTDTQYF. CDR3 in DNA: TGTGCCATCCGACTAGCGGGAGGCCCTACAGATACGCAGTATTTT. The rearrangement joins TRBV10-3 to TRBJ2-3, with 13 bases fitting TRBD2. Trimming at V came to 8 bases and at J to 3 bases, leaving 5 bases not matched to a gene. Germline V lookup: CDR1 ENHRY, CDR2 SYGVKD. The CDR3 is made up of 15 amino acids.

The V call is TRBV14, the J call TRBJ1-3; D unclear. Germline V gives CDR1 SGHDN, CDR2 FVKESK. The CDR3 contains 16 residues. The V end was cut by 1 base, the J end by 4 bases, with 14 bases between. The chain's CDR3 is CASSQVEVVAGNTIYF. In DNA, the CDR3 is TGTGCCAGCAGCCAAGTCGAGGTCGTTGCAGGAAACACCATATATTTT. Variable domain in full (rest from reference TRBV14 and TRBJ1-3): EAGVTQFPSHSVIEKGQTVTLRCDPISGHDNLYWYRRVMGKEIKFLLHFVKESKQDESGMPNNRFLAERTGGTYSTLKVQPAELEDSGVYFCASSQVEVVAGNTIYFGEGSWLTVV.

This sequence joins TRBV19 and TRBJ1-1; the match to TRBD1 covers 7 bases. With V trimmed by 9 bases and J by 3 bases, 7 bases remained unmatched. Germline CDR1 is LNHDA and CDR2 is SQIVND (reference sequence). The CDR3 runs 13 residues. CDR3: CASRDSEYTEAFF. The CDR3, as DNA: TGTGCCAGCCGGGACAGCGAGTACACTGAAGCTTTCTTT.